The TCR beta chain under discussion was sequenced for a study of glioma-infiltrating T cells. This CDR3 spans 15 amino acids. Trimming took 0 bases from V and 4 from J, leaving 12 bases between them. From germline, CDR1 is LGHNA and CDR2 YNFKEQ. Ten or more counts support this clonotype. Amplification of TCR alpha and beta CDR3 regions from RNA used iRepertoire nested multiplex PCR. TCRdb independently ran MiXCR on the multiplex PCR reads; one entry per CDR3 protein. The sample contains some 100,000 distinct CDR3 sequences, under 30% of which appear only once. Sequencing was carried out using glioma tissue, nonneoplastic brain tissue, or PBMCs (not recorded which). The chain couples TRBV4-2 to TRBJ1-2, with D possibly being TRBD1 (6 bases). The sequence came from a human donor with low-grade glioma or glioblastoma, undergoing nonglioma brain surgery, or in good health (not recorded which). The CDR3 DNA follows: TGTGCCAGCAGCCAAGAGACAGGTCCTCCCTATGGCTACACCTTC. Its protein is CASSQETGPPYGYTF.